A single sample gave rise to the 31 T cell receptor beta chains below, sequenced in a study of yellow fever vaccine responses in identical twins. TCRdb recomputed calls from the RT-PCR reads with MiXCR, one row per CDR3 protein. The sample carries about 34,000 distinct CDR3 sequences, less than 70% recorded once. Sequences were derived from T cells from blood (PBMCs), unsorted or a sorted subset (not recorded which), sampled before or after yellow fever vaccination (not recorded which). The receptors here all came from a young woman who received the yellow fever vaccine.

The chain has TRBV2 and TRBJ1-2; D unclear. Germline V gives CDR1 SNHLY, CDR2 FYNNEI. The CDR3 runs 13 residues. V was clipped by 6 bases and J by 8 bases, with 16 bases between them. CDR3 sequence (DNA): TGTGCCAGCAGAGCCGCAACCTTAGGGGGCTACACCTTC. It codes for CASRAATLGGYTF.

The chain employs TRBV20-1 and TRBJ2-1; TRBD2 matches at 7 bases. V lost 5 bases and J lost 4; bases outside the gene matches: 11. The germline gives CDR1 DFQATT, CDR2 SNEGSKA (reference sequence). The CDR3 loop spans 15 amino acids. The CDR3 bases are TGCAGTGCTCGAAGACGGACTAGTGGTTACAATGAGCAGTTCTTC. It specifies CSARRRTSGYNEQFF.

The chain combines TRBV4-1 with TRBJ2-7; perhaps TRBD2 as D (5 bases). This CDR3 comprises 15 residues. The V end lost 4 bases, the J end lost 2 bases, and 15 bases lay between the germline ends. The germline CDR1 and CDR2 sequences are MGHRA and YSYEKL. The CDR3 DNA follows: TGCGCCAGCAGCCGAGCGCTAGCTCCTCCCTACGAGCAGTACGTC. Its translation is CASSRALAPPYEQYV.

This rearrangement joins TRBV18 to TRBJ1-5; D uncertain. Trimming took off 3 bases at V and 4 bases at J, with 7 bases between the two ends. The CDR3 is 13 residues long. The germline CDR1 and CDR2 sequences are KGHSH and LQKENI. The chain's CDR3 is CASSPERNQPQHF. CDR3 nucleotides: TGTGCCAGCTCACCGGAGAGAAATCAGCCCCAGCATTTT.

V is TRBV10-3 and J is TRBJ2-1, with 11 bases identical to TRBD1. Trimming cost V 4 bases and J 7 bases; bases outside gene matches: 9. Germline CDR1 is ENHRY and CDR2 is SYGVKD. The CDR3 extends over 16 amino acids. CDR3 in amino acids: CAISAGGTGGRNEQFF. DNA of the CDR3: TGTGCCATCAGTGCAGGGGGGACAGGGGGAAGAAATGAGCAGTTCTTC.

Written as DNA, the CDR3 is TGTGCCAGCAGTTACCCCAACAGGGGCAACTCACCCCTCCACTTT. Translated, it gives CASSYPNRGNSPLHF. J is TRBJ1-6 and V is TRBV6-2 or TRBV6-3; 7 bases align to TRBD1. V lost 2 bases to trimming and J lost 10 bases; unmatched junction nucleotides: 8. The CDR3 sequence is 15 residues long. Germline CDR1 MNHEY, CDR2 SVGEGT.

The V gene is TRBV3-1, the J gene TRBJ2-1; 9 nucleotides match TRBD2. V lost 1 base and J lost 10; bases outside the gene matches: 2. This CDR3 region has 13 residues. Per germline, CDR1 LGHDT and CDR2 YNNKEL (reference sequence). The CDR3 here is CASSQGLAEEQFF. The CDR3 nucleotides are TGTGCCAGCAGCCAAGGACTAGCGGAAGAGCAGTTCTTC.

The CDR3 loop is CSVDTGGNEQFF. Written as DNA, the CDR3 is TGCAGCGTTGATACAGGGGGCAATGAGCAGTTCTTC. The rearrangement links TRBV29-1 to TRBJ2-1, with 8 bases that match TRBD1. Germline V CDR1 and CDR2: SQVTM, ANQGSEA. This CDR3 comprises 12 residues. The V and J ends lost 3 bases and 6 bases, in that order; junction bases with no gene match: 1.

V and J are TRBV7-3 and TRBJ2-3, with unresolved D. V shed 2 bases and J shed 0 bases, with 18 bases lying between them. Germline CDR1 is SGHTA and CDR2 is FQGTGA. This CDR3 has 18 amino acids. CDR3 amino acids: CASSLYAQKRSSTDTQYF. DNA for the CDR3: TGTGCCAGCAGCTTATATGCCCAAAAACGATCTAGCACAGATACGCAGTATTTT.

There are a few counts of this clonotype. The chain uses TRBV29-1 and TRBJ2-5, with D maybe TRBD2 (5 bases). From germline, CDR1 is SQVTM and CDR2 ANQGSEA. The V gene lost 3 bases and the J gene lost 5 bases, with 16 bases spanning the gap. CDR3 length: 14 residues. The CDR3 nucleotides read TGCAGCGTTGATATAACGGCGGGCGGGGAGACCCAGTACTTC. It encodes CSVDITAGGETQYF.

This clonotype was counted a few times. The genes are TRBV6-5 and TRBJ2-5; no clear D. V gave up 2 bases and J gave up 5 bases, with 3 bases separating them. The CDR3 contains 11 residues. The germline gives CDR1 MNHEY, CDR2 SVGAGI. This CDR3 reads CASSYGETQYF. In DNA form, the CDR3 reads TGTGCCAGCAGTTACGGTGAGACCCAGTACTTC.

This clonotype ranks as medium-sized. The chain couples TRBV20-1 to TRBJ2-7; TRBD2 is a possible D gene (6 bases). From germline, CDR1 is DFQATT and CDR2 SNEGSKA (reference sequence). The CDR3 is made up of 14 amino acids. V gave up 5 bases and J gave up 4 bases, with 18 bases separating them. CDR3 sequence (DNA): TGCAGTGCTCGTACGGGACTCGTTTTATACGAGCAGTACTTC. Translation: CSARTGLVLYEQYF.

V and J are TRBV20-1 and TRBJ2-7; TRBD2 is a possible D gene (5 bases). Germline CDR1 and CDR2: DFQATT and SNEGSKA (reference sequence). This CDR3 has 12 amino acids. V lost 3 bases and J lost 3, with 9 bases in between. This CDR3 reads CSASSGIYEQYF. CDR3 bases: TGCAGTGCTAGTTCCGGGATCTACGAGCAGTACTTC.

The rearrangement uses TRBV29-1 and TRBJ2-3; D ambiguous. CDR3 size: 11 residues. Germline V lookup: CDR1 SQVTM, CDR2 ANQGSEA. V was trimmed by 2 bases and J by 2 bases, leaving 2 bases between them. The CDR3 is CSVELTDTQYF. CDR3 coding DNA: TGCAGCGTTGAACTCACAGATACGCAGTATTTT.

The rearrangement links TRBV4-1 to TRBJ2-7; 10 positions match TRBD1. Trimming took 1 base from V and 3 from J; bases not matched to a gene: 6. Per germline, CDR1 MGHRA and CDR2 YSYEKL. This CDR3 comprises 16 residues. The CDR3 here is CASSQVLGDRGYEQYF. Written as DNA, the CDR3 is TGCGCCAGCAGCCAAGTTTTAGGGGACAGGGGCTACGAGCAGTACTTC.

This chain uses TRBV29-1 with TRBJ2-5, with D maybe TRBD1 (5 bases). Trimming stripped 6 bases from V and 5 bases from J, with 19 bases between. CDR3 size: 14 residues. The germline CDR1 and CDR2 sequences are SQVTM and ANQGSEA. For the CDR3, the DNA is TGCAGCGTACCCCAGGGTGGCCGTTCGGAGACCCAGTACTTC. The encoded protein is CSVPQGGRSETQYF.

This clonotype has only one observation. The rearrangement links TRBV4-2 to TRBJ2-7; TRBD1 is a possible D gene (5 bases). Between the trimmed V and J ends, which lost 5 bases and 6 bases, there was a span of 14 bases. The CDR3 runs 13 residues. The germline CDR1 and CDR2 sequences are LGHNA and YNFKEQ. DNA for the CDR3: TGTGCCAGCAGCTCAGCTACAAGGGGCGAGCAGTACGTC. Protein product: CASSSATRGEQYV.

The chain uses TRBV28 and TRBJ1-2; D is undetermined. The CDR3 spans 12 residues. V was cut by 5 bases and J by 8 bases, with 12 bases left in between. The germline V gene encodes CDR1 MDHEN and CDR2 SYDVKM. This CDR3 is CASSLSTGGYTF. The CDR3 DNA sequence: TGTGCCAGCAGTCTTTCCACGGGCGGCTACACCTTC.

A few counts support this clonotype. The chain carries TRBV2 and TRBJ2-3, with TRBD2 identical over 9 bases. CDR3 length equals 14 residues. Germline CDR1 is SNHLY and CDR2 is FYNNEI. J gave up 4 bases and V 5 bases, and 4 bases lay outside the gene matches. This CDR3 is CASSLGGRADTQYF. The CDR3 DNA follows: TGTGCCAGCAGTCTCGGCGGGAGGGCAGATACGCAGTATTTT. Supplemented by reference TRBV2 and TRBJ2-3, the full variable domain reads EPEVTQTPSHQVTQMGQEVILRCVPISNHLYFYWYRQILGQKVEFLVSFYNNEISEKSEIFDDQFSVERPDGSNFTLKIRSTKLEDSAMYFCASSLGGRADTQYFGPGTRLTVL.

The V call is TRBV5-1, the J call TRBJ2-3; 9 nucleotides agree with TRBD2. Germline values: CDR1 SGHRS, CDR2 YFSETQ. Trimming took 0 bases from V and 5 from J; bases not matched to a gene: 13. The CDR3 loop spans 18 amino acids. CDR3 loop: CASSLATSGGPRGDTQYF. The CDR3 nucleotides are TGCGCCAGCAGCTTGGCCACGAGCGGGGGGCCACGGGGAGATACGCAGTATTTT.

This clonotype was seen only a few times. CDR3 region: CASSQRGTDSDTQYF. CDR3 nucleotides: TGTGCCAGCAGCCAGAGGGGGACTGACTCAGATACGCAGTATTTT. The chain recombines TRBV14 with TRBJ2-3; D possibly matches TRBD1 or TRBD2 (6 bases each). The germline V gene encodes CDR1 SGHDN and CDR2 FVKESK. Trimming pared 3 bases from V and 4 bases from J, leaving 14 bases between. CDR3 length: 15 amino acids.

DNA for the CDR3: TGTGCCAGCAGCTTGGCCTGGGGGCCCTCCTACAATGAGCAGTTCTTC. Protein: CASSLAWGPSYNEQFF. V and J are TRBV5-4 and TRBJ2-1; tentatively, D is TRBD1 (6 bases). Trimming stripped 0 bases from V and 0 bases from J, with 10 bases between. Germline V gene sequence: CDR1 SGHNT, CDR2 YYREEE (reference sequence). The CDR3 runs 16 residues.

The rearrangement links TRBV10-3 to TRBJ2-1; 8 nucleotides align to TRBD2. Trimming took 0 bases from V and 0 from J; bases not matched to a gene: 1. Per germline, CDR1 ENHRY and CDR2 SYGVKD. CDR3 length: 16 residues. CDR3 sequence (DNA): TGTGCCATCAGTGAGTCAAGCGGGGGCTCCTACAATGAGCAGTTCTTC. This encodes CAISESSGGSYNEQFF.

This sequence joins TRBV2 and TRBJ2-1; 10 bases match TRBD1. The V gene end was trimmed by 7 bases and the J gene end by 6 bases; junction bases not matched to a gene: 6. This CDR3 has 14 residues. CDR1 and CDR2 (germline): SNHLY, FYNNEI. Written as DNA, the CDR3 is TGTGCCAGCAAAGGGACAGGGGTTTCCAATGAGCAGTTCTTC. This translates into CASKGTGVSNEQFF.

V usage is TRBV18 and J usage is TRBJ2-1, with 8 bases lining up with TRBD2. Germline CDR1 is KGHSH and CDR2 is LQKENI. J gave up 6 bases and V 0 bases, and 7 bases lay outside the gene matches. CDR3 size: 16 residues. Here the CDR3 reads CASSPPGLGSGNEQFF. The CDR3 DNA follows: TGTGCCAGCTCACCACCGGGACTAGGCTCTGGCAATGAGCAGTTCTTC.

This clonotype has just a few counts. The V gene is TRBV10-3, the J gene TRBJ2-5; a possible D gene is TRBD2 (5 bases). The germline CDR1 and CDR2 sequences are ENHRY and SYGVKD. The CDR3 totals 16 residues. V lost 0 bases, J lost 3 bases, and 14 bases lay in between. CDR3 coding DNA: TGTGCCATCAGTGAGTCTAGAGCGGAAACCAAAGAGACCCAGTACTTC. This codes for CAISESRAETKETQYF.

This chain uses TRBV10-3 with TRBJ2-5; no reliable D call. V gave up 2 bases and J gave up 2 bases, with 9 bases separating them. Looked up from germline, CDR1 is ENHRY and CDR2 is SYGVKD. This CDR3 has 14 residues. The DNA for the CDR3 is TGTGCCATCAGTGAGACACCGTCGCAAGAGACCCAGTACTTC. Its protein product is CAISETPSQETQYF.

The chain recombines TRBV9 with TRBJ2-5; a weak D match, TRBD2 (6 bases). Germline V gene lookup returns CDR1 SGDLS and CDR2 YYNGEE. This CDR3 contains 14 residues. The ends were cut back, 3 bases at V and 2 bases at J, with 11 bases in the middle. DNA of the CDR3: TGTGCCAGCAGCGGAGGAGGGCAGCAAGAGACCCAGTACTTC. Residues: CASSGGGQQETQYF.

This chain joins TRBV29-1 and TRBJ1-2, with TRBD1 identical over 8 bases. Trimming removed 7 bases from V and 6 bases from J; junction bases left unmatched: 7. CDR1 is SQVTM and CDR2 is ANQGSEA in the germline V gene. This CDR3 comprises 12 residues. The CDR3 reads CSGARGQDGYTF. CDR3 in DNA: TGCAGCGGCGCAAGGGGACAGGATGGCTACACCTTC.

This clonotype came up a few times. At one boundary the junction diverges from the germline segment, which might be a read error. The chain employs TRBV25-1 and TRBJ1-6; D gene unclear. From germline, CDR1 is MGHDK and CDR2 SYGVNS. The CDR3 is 11 amino acids. In DNA, the CDR3 is TGTGCCAGTAGTGCGGATTCACCCCTCCACTTT. Its protein is CASSADSPLHF. The full variable domain, with the rest looked up from reference TRBV25-1 and TRBJ1-6, is EADIYQTPRYLVIGTGKKITLECSQTMGHDKMYWYQQDPGMELHLIHYSYGVNSTEKGDLSSESTVSRIRTEHFPLTLESARPSHTSQYLCASSADSPLHFGNGTRLTVT.

This clonotype has just a few counts. The chain has TRBV9 and TRBJ2-5, with a weak D call TRBD2 (5 bases). V was clipped by 0 bases and J by 9 bases, with 15 bases between them. The CDR3 has 14 amino acids. Per germline, CDR1 SGDLS and CDR2 YYNGEE. The DNA for the CDR3 is TGTGCCAGCAGCGTAGGCCCCGGACTCGGGTCCCAGTACTTC. Protein: CASSVGPGLGSQYF.